This T cell receptor (beta chain) was captured by sequencing in a study of control samples from healthy donors and cancer patients. Generated by immunoSEQ multiplex PCR, the TCRdb table keeps only in-frame clones and is missing some. Among 170,000 or so clones, around 90% were seen once, and the ten largest hold 2% to 2.5%. The TCR sequence derives from a woman aged 35 to 49 in good health. Sequencing was carried out using blood.

In nucleotides, the CDR3 is TGTGCCATCAGTAACAGGGGGTTTAACTATGGCTACACCTTC. Translation gives CAISNRGFNYGYTF. This chain joins TRBV10-3 and TRBJ1-2, with 8 bases fitting TRBD1. The CDR3 length is 14 residues. Germline assignment: CDR1 ENHRY and CDR2 SYGVKD. V lost 5 bases and J lost 1; bases outside the gene matches: 3.